This T cell receptor (beta chain) is drawn from a study of T-cell memory formation after mild COVID-19. This clonotype was detected a few times. What it binds is unknown. Germline V gene data show CDR1 as SGHRS and CDR2 as YFSETQ. The CDR3 is made up of 15 amino acids. The V and J ends lost 1 base and 5 bases, in that order; junction bases with no gene match: 4. TCRdb re-called the 5' RACE reads through MiXCR, storing one row per CDR3 protein. Altogether roughly 120,000 distinct CDR3 sequences are present, approximately 15% being singletons, with the ten largest covering approximately 15%. Whole-study results and caveats: Cross-reactive memory apparently joined, as some responding clones appeared in pre-infection memory.

The sequenced sample was PBMCs or a T cell subset sorted from them (not recorded which). The V and J genes are TRBV5-1 and TRBJ2-2; TRBD1 agrees at 8 bases. The receptor was isolated from an adult woman who had mild COVID-19 (a few samples of this study predate the infection). Cell type and time point are not known. The CDR3 nucleotides read TGCGCCAGCAGCTTGTCAGGGGGCTGGACCGGGGAGCTGTTTTTT. It encodes CASSLSGGWTGELFF. The full variable domain, with the rest looked up from reference TRBV5-1 and TRBJ2-2, is KAGVTQTPRYLIKTRGQQVTLSCSPISGHRSVSWYQQTPGQGLQFLFEYFSETQRNKGNFPGRFSGRQFSNSRSEMNVSTLELGDSALYLCASSLSGGWTGELFFGEGSRLTVL.